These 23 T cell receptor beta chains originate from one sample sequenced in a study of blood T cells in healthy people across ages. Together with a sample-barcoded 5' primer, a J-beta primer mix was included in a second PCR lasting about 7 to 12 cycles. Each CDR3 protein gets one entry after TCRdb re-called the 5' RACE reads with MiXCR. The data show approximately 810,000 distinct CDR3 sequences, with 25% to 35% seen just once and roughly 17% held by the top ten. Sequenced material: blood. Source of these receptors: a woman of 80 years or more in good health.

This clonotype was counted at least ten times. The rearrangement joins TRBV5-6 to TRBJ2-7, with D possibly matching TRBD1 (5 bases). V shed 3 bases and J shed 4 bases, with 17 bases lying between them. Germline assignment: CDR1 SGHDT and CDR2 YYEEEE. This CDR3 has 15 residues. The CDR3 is CASSSSPGSGYEQYF. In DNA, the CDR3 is TGTGCCAGCAGCTCCTCTCCAGGGTCTGGATACGAGCAGTACTTC.

DNA of the CDR3: TGTGCCTGGAGTGTAGTTGCCGGGCCCCAGTACTTC. It yields the protein CAWSVVAGPQYF. J is TRBJ2-7 and V is TRBV30; D is uncertain. Germline CDR1 is GTSNPN and CDR2 is SVGIG (reference sequence). This CDR3 comprises 12 residues. V was shortened by 0 bases and J by 10 bases, with 13 bases between the two germline ends.

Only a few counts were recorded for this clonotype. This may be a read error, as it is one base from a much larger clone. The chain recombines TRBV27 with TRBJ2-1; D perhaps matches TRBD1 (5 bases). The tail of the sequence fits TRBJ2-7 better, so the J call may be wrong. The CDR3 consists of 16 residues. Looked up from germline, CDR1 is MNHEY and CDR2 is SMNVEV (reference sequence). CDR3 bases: TGTGCCAGCAGTTTAGAGTCATGGGGCTCCTACAATGAGCAGTACTTC. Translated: CASSLESWGSYNEQYF.

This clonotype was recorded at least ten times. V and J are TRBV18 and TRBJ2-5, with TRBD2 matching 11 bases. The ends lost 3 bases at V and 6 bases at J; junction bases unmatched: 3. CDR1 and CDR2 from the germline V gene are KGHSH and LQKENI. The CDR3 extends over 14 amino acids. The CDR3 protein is CASSPTSGEQTQYF. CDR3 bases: TGTGCCAGCTCACCGACTAGCGGGGAACAGACCCAGTACTTC.

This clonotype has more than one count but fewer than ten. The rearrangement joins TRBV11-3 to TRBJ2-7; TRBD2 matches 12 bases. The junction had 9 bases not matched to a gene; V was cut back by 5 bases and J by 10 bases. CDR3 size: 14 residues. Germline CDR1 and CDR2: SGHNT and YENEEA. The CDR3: CASSRPTSGGIQYF. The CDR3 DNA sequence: TGTGCCAGCAGCCGCCCGACTAGCGGGGGAATTCAGTACTTC.

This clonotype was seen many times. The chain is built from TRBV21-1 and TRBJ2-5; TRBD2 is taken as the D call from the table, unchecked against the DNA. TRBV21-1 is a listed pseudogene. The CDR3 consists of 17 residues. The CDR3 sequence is CASSKRGPLYHQETQYF. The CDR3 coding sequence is TGTGCCAGCAGCAAAAGAGGGCCGCTTTACCATCAAGAGACCCAGTACTTC.

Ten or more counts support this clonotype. CDR3 nucleotide sequence: TGTGCCAGCGGCCATGGGAGGACCCAGTACTTC. Amino acid sequence: CASGHGRTQYF. The chain couples TRBV7-2 to TRBJ2-5; weak D call: TRBD2 (5 bases). Trimming removed 8 bases from V and 7 bases from J, with 11 bases in between. Looked up from germline, CDR1 is SGHTA and CDR2 is FQGNSA. The CDR3 length is 11 residues.

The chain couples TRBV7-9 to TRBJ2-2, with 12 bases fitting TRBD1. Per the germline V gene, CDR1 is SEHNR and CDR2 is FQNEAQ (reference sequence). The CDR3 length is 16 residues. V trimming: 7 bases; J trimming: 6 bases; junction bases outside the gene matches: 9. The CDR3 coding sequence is TGTGCCAGCATCCAAGGGGGACAGGGGGCTTCCGGGGAGCTGTTTTTT. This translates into CASIQGGQGASGELFF.

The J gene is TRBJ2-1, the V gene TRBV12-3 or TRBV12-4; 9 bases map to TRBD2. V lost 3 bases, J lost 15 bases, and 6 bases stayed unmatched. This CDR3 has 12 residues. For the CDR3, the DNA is TGTGCCAGCAGTTTGTGGAGAGCGGGAGGGTTCTTC. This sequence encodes CASSLWRAGGFF.

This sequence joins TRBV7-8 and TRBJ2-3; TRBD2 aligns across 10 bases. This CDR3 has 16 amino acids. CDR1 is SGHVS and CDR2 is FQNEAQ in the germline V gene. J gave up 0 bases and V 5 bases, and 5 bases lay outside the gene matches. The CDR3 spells CASSQLSGGSTDTQYF. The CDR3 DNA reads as TGTGCCAGCAGCCAGCTTAGCGGGGGGAGCACAGATACGCAGTATTTT.

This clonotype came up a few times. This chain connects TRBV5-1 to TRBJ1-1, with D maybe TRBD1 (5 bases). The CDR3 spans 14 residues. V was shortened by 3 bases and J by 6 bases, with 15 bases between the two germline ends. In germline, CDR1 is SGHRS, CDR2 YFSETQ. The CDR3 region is CASSWTSDKAEAFF. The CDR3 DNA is TGCGCCAGCAGCTGGACATCGGATAAAGCTGAAGCTTTCTTT.

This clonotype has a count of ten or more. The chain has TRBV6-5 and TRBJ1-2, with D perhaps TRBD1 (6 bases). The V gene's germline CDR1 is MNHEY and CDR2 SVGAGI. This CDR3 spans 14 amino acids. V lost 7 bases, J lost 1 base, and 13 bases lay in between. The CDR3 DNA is TGTGCCAGCACCACCCAAGGGGGTAACTATGGCTACACCTTC. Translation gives CASTTQGGNYGYTF.

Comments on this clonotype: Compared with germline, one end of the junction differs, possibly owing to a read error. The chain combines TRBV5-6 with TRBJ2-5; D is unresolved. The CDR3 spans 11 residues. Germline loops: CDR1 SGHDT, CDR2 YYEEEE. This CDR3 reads CAGSLDETQYF. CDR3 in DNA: TGTGCCGGCAGCCTTGACGAGACCCAGTACTTC.

The CDR3 DNA follows: TGTGCCAGCAGTTTCGGACAGGGTAGAGAGACCCAGTTCTTC. This encodes CASSFGQGRETQFF. The chain uses TRBV12-3 or TRBV12-4 and TRBJ2-1, with 8 positions matching TRBD1. The CDR3 extends over 14 amino acids. Trimming removed 3 bases from V and 13 bases from J; junction bases left unmatched: 11.

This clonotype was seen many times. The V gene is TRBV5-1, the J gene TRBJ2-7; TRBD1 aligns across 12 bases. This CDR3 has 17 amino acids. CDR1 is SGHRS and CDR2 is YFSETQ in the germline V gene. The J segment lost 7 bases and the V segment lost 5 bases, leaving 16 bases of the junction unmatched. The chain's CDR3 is CASSLKPPGQGAGEQYF. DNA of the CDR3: TGCGCCAGCAGTCTAAAGCCCCCGGGACAGGGGGCCGGTGAGCAGTACTTC.

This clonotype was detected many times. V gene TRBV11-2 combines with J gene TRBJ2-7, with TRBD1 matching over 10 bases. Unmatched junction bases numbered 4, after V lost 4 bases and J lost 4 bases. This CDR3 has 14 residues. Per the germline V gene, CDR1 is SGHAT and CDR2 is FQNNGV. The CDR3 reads CASSWDRGTYEQYF. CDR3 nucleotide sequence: TGTGCCAGCAGCTGGGACAGGGGAACATACGAGCAGTACTTC.

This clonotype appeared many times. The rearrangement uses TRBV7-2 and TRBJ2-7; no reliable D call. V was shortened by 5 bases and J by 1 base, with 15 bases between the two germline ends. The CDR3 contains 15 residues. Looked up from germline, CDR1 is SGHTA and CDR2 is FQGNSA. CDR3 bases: TGTGCCAGCAGCCGGAGAGCTGTACCTTCCTACGAGCAGTACTTC. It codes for CASSRRAVPSYEQYF.

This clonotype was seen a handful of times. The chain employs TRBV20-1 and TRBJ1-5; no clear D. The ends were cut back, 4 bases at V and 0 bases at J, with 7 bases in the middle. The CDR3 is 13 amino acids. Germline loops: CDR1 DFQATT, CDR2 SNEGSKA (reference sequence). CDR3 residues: CSATADSNQPQHF. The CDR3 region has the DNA TGCAGTGCTACGGCGGATAGCAATCAGCCCCAGCATTTT.

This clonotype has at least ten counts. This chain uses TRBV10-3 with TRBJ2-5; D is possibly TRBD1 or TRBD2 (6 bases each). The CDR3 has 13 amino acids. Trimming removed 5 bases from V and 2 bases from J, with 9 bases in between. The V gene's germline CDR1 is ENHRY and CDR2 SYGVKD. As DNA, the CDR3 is TGTGCCATCAGTAAGGGGGGTCAAGAGACCCAGTACTTC. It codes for CAISKGGQETQYF.

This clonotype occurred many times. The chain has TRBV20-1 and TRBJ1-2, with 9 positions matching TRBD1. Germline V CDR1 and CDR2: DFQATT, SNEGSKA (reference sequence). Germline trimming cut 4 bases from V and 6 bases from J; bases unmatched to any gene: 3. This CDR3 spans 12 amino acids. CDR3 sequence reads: CSATGTGHGYTF. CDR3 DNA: TGCAGTGCTACCGGGACAGGGCATGGCTACACCTTC.

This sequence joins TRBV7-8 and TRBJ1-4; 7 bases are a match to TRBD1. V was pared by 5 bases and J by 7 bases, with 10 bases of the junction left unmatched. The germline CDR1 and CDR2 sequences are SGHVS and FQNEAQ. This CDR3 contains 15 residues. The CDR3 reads CASSPRQGPVEKLFF. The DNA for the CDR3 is TGTGCCAGCAGCCCGAGACAGGGCCCCGTTGAAAAACTGTTTTTT.

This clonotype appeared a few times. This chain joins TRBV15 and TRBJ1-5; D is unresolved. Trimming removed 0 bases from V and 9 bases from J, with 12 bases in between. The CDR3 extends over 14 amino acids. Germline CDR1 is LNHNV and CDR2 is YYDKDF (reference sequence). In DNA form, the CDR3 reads TGTGCCACCAGCAGAGATCGGGCGGAGCGGCCCCAGCATTTT. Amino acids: CATSRDRAERPQHF.

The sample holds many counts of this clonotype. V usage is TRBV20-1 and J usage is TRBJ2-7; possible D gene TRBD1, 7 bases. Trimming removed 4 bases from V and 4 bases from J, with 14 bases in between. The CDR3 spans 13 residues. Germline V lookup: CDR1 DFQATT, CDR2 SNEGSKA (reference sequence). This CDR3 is CSATGGTAYEQYF. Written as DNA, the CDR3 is TGCAGTGCTACTGGAGGGACAGCGTACGAGCAGTACTTC.